This T cell receptor beta chain was profiled in a study of graft-versus-host responses after intestinal transplantation. Study context: After anti-thymocyte globulin induction, recipients took tacrolimus and steroids for around three years.

Profiled with immunoSEQ multiplex PCR; TCRdb holds only in-frame clones, not every one. Among about 27,000 clones listed, almost 85% were seen once. On this clone itself: The antigen remains unidentified.

The CDR3 consists of 12 residues. V gave up 4 bases and J gave up 5 bases, with 5 bases separating them. Germline CDR1 LGHNA, CDR2 YSLEER. The material was unstimulated CD8+ T cells sorted from spleen or lymph node cells, obtained before transplant. The TCR originated in a human donor who was the organ donor for an intestinal transplant. The gene calls are TRBV4-3 and TRBJ1-4, with D unclear. CDR3 sequence: CASSLSNEKLFF. CDR3 DNA: TGCGCCAGCAGCCTGTCAAATGAAAAACTGTTTTTT.